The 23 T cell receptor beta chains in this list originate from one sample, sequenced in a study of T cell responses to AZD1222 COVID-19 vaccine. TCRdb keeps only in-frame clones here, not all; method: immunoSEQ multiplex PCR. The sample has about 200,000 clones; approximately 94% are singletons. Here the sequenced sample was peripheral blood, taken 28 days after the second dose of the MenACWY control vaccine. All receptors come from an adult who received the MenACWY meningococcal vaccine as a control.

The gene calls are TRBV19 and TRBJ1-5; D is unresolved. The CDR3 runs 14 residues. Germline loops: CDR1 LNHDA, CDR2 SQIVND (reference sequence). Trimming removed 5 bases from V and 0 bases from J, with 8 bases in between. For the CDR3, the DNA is TGTGCCAGTAGTTTCTGGGGTAGCAATCAGCCCCAGCATTTT. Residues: CASSFWGSNQPQHF.

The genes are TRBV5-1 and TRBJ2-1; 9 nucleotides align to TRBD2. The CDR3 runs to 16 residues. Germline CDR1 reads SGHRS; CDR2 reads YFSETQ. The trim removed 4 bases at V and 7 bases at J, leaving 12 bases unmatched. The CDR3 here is CASSPRAGGIGNEQFF. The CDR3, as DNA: TGCGCCAGCAGCCCACGAGCGGGAGGAATTGGGAATGAGCAGTTCTTC.

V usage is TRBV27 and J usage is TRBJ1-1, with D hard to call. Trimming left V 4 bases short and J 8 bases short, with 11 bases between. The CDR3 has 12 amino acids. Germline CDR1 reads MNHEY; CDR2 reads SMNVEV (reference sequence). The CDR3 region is CASSSTPDEAFF. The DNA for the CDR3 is TGTGCCAGCAGTTCCACCCCGGACGAAGCTTTCTTT.

In DNA form, the CDR3 reads TGTGCCAGCAGTGAATTGGGACCAGGGGCGAGTGGCTACACCTTC. Amino acid sequence: CASSELGPGASGYTF. The chain employs TRBV25-1 and TRBJ1-2, with a weak D call TRBD1 (6 bases). Germline V CDR1 and CDR2: MGHDK, SYGVNS. Trimming pared 1 base from V and 7 bases from J, leaving 16 bases between. The CDR3 length is 15 residues.

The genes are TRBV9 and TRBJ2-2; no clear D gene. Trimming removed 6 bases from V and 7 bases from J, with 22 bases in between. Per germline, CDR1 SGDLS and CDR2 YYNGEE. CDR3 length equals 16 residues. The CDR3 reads CASTRRGDSIGGELFF. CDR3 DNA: TGTGCCAGCACCCGACGCGGAGACTCCATCGGCGGGGAGCTGTTTTTT.

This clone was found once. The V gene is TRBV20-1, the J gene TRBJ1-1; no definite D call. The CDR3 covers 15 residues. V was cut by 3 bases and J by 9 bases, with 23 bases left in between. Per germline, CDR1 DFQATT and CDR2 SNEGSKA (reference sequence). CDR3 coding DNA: TGCAGTGCTAGTCGGCAGCCCGGCGCATCTAGGCAAGCTTTCTTT. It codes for CSASRQPGASRQAFF.

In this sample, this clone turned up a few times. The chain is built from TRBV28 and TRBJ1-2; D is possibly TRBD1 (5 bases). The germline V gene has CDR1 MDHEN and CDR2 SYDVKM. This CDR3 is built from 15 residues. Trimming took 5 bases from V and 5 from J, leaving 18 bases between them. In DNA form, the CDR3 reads TGTGCCAGCAGTCCCCCGGGGGAGGGAGGGTATGGCTACACCTTC. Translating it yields CASSPPGEGGYGYTF.

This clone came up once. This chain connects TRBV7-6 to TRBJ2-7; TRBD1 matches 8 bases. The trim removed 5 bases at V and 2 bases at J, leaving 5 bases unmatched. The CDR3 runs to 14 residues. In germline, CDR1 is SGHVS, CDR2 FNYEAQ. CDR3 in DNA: TGTGCCAGCAGCGGTGGACAGGGTACCTACGAGCAGTACTTC. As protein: CASSGGQGTYEQYF.

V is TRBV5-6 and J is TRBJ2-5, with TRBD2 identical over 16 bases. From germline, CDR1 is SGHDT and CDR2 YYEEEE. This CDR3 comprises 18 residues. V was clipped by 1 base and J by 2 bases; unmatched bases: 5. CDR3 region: CASSLPGTSGRAQETQYF. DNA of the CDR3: TGTGCCAGCAGCTTGCCGGGGACTAGCGGGAGGGCACAAGAGACCCAGTACTTC.

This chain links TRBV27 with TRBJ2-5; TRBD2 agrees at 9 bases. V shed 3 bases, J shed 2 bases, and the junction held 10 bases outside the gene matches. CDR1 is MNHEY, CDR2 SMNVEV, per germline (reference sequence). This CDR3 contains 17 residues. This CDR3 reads CASSLASGDYLQETQYF. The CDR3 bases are TGTGCCAGCAGTTTGGCTAGCGGGGATTATCTACAAGAGACCCAGTACTTC.

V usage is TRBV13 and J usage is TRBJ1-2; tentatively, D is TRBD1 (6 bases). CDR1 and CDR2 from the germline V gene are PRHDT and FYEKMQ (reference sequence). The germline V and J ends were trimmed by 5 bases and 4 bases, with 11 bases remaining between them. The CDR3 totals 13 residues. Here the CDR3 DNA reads TGTGCCAGCAGCCTGCGGGGGGCCTATGGCTACACCTTC. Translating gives CASSLRGAYGYTF.

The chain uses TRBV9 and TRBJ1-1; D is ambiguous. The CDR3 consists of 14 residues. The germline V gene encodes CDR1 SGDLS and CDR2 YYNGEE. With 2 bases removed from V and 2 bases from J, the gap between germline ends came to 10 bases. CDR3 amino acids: CASSVRATNTEAFF. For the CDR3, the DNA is TGTGCCAGCAGCGTGAGGGCGACAAACACTGAAGCTTTCTTT.

In DNA form, the CDR3 reads TGTGCCAGCAGTTTGGAAAGGGCCCTCGGCAATCAGCCCCAGCATTTT. This sequence encodes CASSLERALGNQPQHF. The V gene is TRBV28, the J gene TRBJ1-5, with D unclear. The V end was cut by 3 bases, the J end by 2 bases, with 14 bases between. The CDR3 covers 16 residues. Looked up from germline, CDR1 is MDHEN and CDR2 is SYDVKM. Variable domain in full (rest from reference TRBV28 and TRBJ1-5): DVKVTQSSRYLVKRTGEKVFLECVQDMDHENMFWYRQDPGLGLRLIYFSYDVKMKEKGDIPEGYSVSREKKERFSLILESASTNQTSMYLCASSLERALGNQPQHFGDGTRLSIL.

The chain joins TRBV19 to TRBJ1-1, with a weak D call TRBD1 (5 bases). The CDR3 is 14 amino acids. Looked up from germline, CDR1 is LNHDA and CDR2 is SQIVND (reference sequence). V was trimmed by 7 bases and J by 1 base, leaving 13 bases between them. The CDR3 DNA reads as TGTGCCAGTACCATTGGGAGGGGGAACACTGAAGCTTTCTTT. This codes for CASTIGRGNTEAFF.

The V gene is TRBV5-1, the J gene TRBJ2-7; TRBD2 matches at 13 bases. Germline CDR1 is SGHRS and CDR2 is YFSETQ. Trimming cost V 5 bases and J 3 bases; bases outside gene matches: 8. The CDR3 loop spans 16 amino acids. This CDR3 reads CASSRLAGGLGYEQYF. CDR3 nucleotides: TGCGCCAGCAGTCGACTAGCGGGGGGATTGGGCTACGAGCAGTACTTC.

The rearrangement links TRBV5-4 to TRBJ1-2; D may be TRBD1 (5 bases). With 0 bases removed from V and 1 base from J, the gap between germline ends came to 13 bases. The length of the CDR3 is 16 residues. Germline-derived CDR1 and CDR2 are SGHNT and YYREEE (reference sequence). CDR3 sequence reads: CASSLGGQGLNYGYTF. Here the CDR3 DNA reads TGTGCCAGCAGCTTGGGTGGGCAGGGACTTAACTATGGCTACACCTTC.

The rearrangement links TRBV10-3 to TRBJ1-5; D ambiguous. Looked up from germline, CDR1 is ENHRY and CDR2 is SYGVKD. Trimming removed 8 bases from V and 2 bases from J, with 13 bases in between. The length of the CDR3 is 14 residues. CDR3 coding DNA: TGTGCCATCGCTGCGGCGGATCGCAATCAGCCCCAGCATTTT. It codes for CAIAAADRNQPQHF.

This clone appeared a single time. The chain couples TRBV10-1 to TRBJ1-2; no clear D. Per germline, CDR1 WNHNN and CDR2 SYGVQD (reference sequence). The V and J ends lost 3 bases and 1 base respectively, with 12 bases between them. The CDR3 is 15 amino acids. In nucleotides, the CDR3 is TGCGCCAGCAGTGATGACCGAAGAATTAACTATGGCTACACCTTC. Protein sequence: CASSDDRRINYGYTF.

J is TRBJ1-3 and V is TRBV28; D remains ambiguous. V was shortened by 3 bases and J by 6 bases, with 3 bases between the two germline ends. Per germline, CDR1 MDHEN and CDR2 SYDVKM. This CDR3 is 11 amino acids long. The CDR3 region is CASSFANTIYF. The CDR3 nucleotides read TGTGCCAGCAGTTTCGCAAACACCATATATTTT.

CDR3 DNA sequence: TGTGCCAGCAGCTTACCAGCGGGAGAAGGGCAGCAGTACTTC. Protein product: CASSLPAGEGQQYF. The V gene is TRBV7-9, the J gene TRBJ2-7; TRBD2 matches at 8 bases. Germline CDR1 reads SEHNR; CDR2 reads FQNEAQ (reference sequence). This CDR3 is 14 amino acids long. V was pared by 2 bases and J by 8 bases, with 8 bases of the junction left unmatched.

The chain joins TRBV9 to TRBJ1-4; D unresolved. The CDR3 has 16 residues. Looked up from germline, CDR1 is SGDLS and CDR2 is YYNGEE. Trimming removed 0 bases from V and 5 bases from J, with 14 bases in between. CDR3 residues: CASSVGVENKNEKLFF. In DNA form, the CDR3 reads TGTGCCAGCAGCGTAGGAGTGGAGAACAAGAATGAAAAACTGTTTTTT.

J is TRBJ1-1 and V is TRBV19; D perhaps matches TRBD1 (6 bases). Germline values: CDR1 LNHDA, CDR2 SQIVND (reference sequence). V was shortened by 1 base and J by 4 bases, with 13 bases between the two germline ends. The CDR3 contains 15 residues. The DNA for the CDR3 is TGTGCCAGTAGTATAGCGGCGGGGGGCCTCACTGAAGCTTTCTTT. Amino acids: CASSIAAGGLTEAFF.

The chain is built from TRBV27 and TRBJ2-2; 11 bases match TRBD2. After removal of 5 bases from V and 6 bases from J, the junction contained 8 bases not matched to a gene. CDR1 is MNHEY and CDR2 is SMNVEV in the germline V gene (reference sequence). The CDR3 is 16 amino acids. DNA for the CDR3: TGTGCCAGCAGTACCACTAGCGGGAGTGTCTCCGGGGAGCTGTTTTTT. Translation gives CASSTTSGSVSGELFF.